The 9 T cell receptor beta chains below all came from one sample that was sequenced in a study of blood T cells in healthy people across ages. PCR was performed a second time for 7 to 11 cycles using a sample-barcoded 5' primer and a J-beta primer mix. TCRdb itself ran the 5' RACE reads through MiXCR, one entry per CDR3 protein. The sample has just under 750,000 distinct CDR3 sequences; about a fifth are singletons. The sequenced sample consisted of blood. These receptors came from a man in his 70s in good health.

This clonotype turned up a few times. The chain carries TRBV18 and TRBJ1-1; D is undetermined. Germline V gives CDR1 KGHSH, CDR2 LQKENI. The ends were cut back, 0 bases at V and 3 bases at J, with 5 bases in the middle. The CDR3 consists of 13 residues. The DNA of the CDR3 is TGTGCCAGCTCACCACCAGGGCACACTGAAGCTTTCTTT. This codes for CASSPPGHTEAFF.

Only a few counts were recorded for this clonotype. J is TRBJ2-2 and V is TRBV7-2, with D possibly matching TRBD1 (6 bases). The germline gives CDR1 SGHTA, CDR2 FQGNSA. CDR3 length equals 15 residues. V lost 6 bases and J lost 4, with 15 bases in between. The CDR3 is CASRLGGQSTGELFF. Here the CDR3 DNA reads TGTGCCAGCAGACTAGGGGGACAATCCACCGGGGAGCTGTTTTTT.

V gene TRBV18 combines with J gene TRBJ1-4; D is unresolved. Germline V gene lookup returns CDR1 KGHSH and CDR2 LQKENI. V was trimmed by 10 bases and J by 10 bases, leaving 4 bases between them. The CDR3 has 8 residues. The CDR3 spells CATLKLFF. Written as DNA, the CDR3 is TGTGCCACCCTAAAACTGTTTTTT.

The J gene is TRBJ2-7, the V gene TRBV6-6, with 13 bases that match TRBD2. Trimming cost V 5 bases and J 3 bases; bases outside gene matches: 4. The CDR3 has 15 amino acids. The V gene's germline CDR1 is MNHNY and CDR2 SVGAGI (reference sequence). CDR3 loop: CASSQGTSGIYEQYV. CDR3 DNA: TGTGCCAGCAGTCAAGGGACTAGCGGGATCTACGAGCAGTACGTC.

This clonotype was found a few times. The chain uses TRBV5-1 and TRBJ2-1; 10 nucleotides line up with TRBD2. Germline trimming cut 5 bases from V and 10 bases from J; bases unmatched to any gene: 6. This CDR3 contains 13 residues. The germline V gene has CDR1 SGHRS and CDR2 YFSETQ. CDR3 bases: TGCGCCAGCAGGGAGAATAGCGGGGGGGAGCAGTTCTTC. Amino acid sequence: CASRENSGGEQFF.

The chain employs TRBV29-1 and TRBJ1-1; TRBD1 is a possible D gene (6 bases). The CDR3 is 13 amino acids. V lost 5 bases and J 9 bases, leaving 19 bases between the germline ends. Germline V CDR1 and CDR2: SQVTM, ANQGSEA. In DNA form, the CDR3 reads TGCAGCGTTCATACAGGGATGGAGTTTAAAGCTTTCTTT. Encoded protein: CSVHTGMEFKAFF.

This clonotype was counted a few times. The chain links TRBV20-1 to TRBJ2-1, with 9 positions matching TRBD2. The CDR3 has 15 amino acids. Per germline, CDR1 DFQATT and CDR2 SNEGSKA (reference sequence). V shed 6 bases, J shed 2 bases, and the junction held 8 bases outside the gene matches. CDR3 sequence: CSARPASGTYNEQFF. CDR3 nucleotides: TGCAGTGCACGCCCGGCTAGCGGGACCTACAATGAGCAGTTCTTC.

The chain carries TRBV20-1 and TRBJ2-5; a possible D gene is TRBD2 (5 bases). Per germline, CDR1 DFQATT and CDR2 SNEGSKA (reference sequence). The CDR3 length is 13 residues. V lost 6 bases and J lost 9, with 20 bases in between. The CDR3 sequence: CSAETAGVWAQYF. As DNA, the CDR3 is TGCAGTGCAGAAACGGCCGGGGTTTGGGCCCAGTACTTC.

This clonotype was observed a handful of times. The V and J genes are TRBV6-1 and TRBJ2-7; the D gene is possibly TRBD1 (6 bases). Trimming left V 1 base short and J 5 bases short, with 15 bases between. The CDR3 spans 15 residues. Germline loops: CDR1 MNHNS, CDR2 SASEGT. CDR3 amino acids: CASSEDRDNPNEQYF. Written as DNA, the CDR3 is TGTGCCAGCAGTGAAGACAGGGATAACCCAAACGAGCAGTACTTC.